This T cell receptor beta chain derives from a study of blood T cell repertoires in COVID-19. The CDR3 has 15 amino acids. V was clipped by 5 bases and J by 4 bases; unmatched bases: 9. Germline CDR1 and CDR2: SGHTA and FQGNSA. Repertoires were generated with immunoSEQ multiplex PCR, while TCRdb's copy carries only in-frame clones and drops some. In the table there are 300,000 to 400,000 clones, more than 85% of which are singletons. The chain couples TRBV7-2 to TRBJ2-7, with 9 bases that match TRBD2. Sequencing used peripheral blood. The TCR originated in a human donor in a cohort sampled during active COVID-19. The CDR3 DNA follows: TGTGCCAGCAGCCTCCGAGGGCGGGGGGGATACGAGCAGTACTTC. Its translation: CASSLRGRGGYEQYF.